This is a list of T cell receptor beta chains from one sample in a study of blood T cell repertoires in COVID-19. Clones were read by immunoSEQ multiplex PCR, and TCRdb kept only the in-frame ones, dropping some. Here the sample spans roughly 250,000 clones, 80% to 90% being singletons. What was sequenced was PBMCs or T cells enriched from blood (not recorded which). The receptor set was obtained from a man aged 50-60 years who had been exposed to COVID-19. CDR3s include the opening cysteine and the closing phenylalanine or tryptophan. Each record gives: CDR3 protein, CDR3 DNA, J gene, clone size, D gene, V gene. The D gene is left open where the match is weak. For some rows the clone size is stated as once, few or many, or as a class when expanded; others skip it.

cdr3_aa: CASSQGPSGSPDTQYF
cdr3_nt: TGCGCCAGCAGCCAAGGCCCTAGCGGGAGCCCAGATACGCAGTATTTT
j_call: TRBJ2-3
clone_size: many
d_call: TRBD2
v_call: TRBV4-1

cdr3_aa: CATGPPRTGTGRNNYGYTF
cdr3_nt: TGTGCCACAGGGCCCCCACGGACAGGGACCGGGCGGAATAACTATGGCTACACCTTC
j_call: TRBJ1-2
clone_size: NA
d_call: TRBD1
v_call: TRBV24-1

cdr3_aa: CATSPGQGRDEQFF
cdr3_nt: TGTGCCACCAGTCCGGGACAGGGGCGGGATGAGCAGTTCTTC
j_call: TRBJ2-1
clone_size: NA
d_call: TRBD1
v_call: TRBV24-1

cdr3_aa: CASHPGGGATDTQYF
cdr3_nt: TGTGCCAGCCACCCTGGGGGGGGCGCAACAGATACGCAGTATTTT
j_call: TRBJ2-3
clone_size: NA
d_call: NA
v_call: TRBV19

cdr3_aa: CASSMSSGGLTDTQYF
cdr3_nt: TGTGCCAGTAGTATGTCTAGCGGGGGACTCACAGATACGCAGTATTTT
j_call: TRBJ2-3
clone_size: NA
d_call: TRBD2
v_call: TRBV19

cdr3_aa: CASSFSTSGEQYF
cdr3_nt: TGTGCCAGCAGCTTTTCTACTAGCGGCGAGCAGTATTTT
j_call: TRBJ2-3
clone_size: once
d_call: TRBD2
v_call: TRBV5-4

cdr3_aa: CASSFDRSYEQYF
cdr3_nt: TGTGCCAGCAGTTTCGACAGGAGCTACGAGCAGTACTTC
j_call: TRBJ2-7
clone_size: NA
d_call: NA
v_call: TRBV27

cdr3_aa: CASSLGGGENSPLHF
cdr3_nt: TGTGCCAGCAGCTTGGGAGGGGGTGAGAATTCACCCCTCCACTTT
j_call: TRBJ1-6
clone_size: NA
d_call: NA
v_call: TRBV7-8

cdr3_aa: CATSDRDRENYGYTF
cdr3_nt: TGTGCCACCAGTGATCGTGACAGGGAAAACTATGGCTACACCTTC
j_call: TRBJ1-2
clone_size: NA
d_call: TRBD1
v_call: TRBV24-1

cdr3_aa: CASSQQGNSPLHF
cdr3_nt: TGCGCCAGCAGCCAGCAGGGTAATTCACCCCTCCACTTT
j_call: TRBJ1-6
clone_size: NA
d_call: NA
v_call: TRBV4-1

cdr3_aa: CASSFTRVPYNEQFF
cdr3_nt: TGCGCCAGCAGCTTCACTAGAGTTCCCTACAATGAGCAGTTCTTC
j_call: TRBJ2-1
clone_size: NA
d_call: NA
v_call: TRBV5-1

cdr3_aa: CATATGIEKLFF
cdr3_nt: TGTGCCACCGCGACAGGTATTGAAAAACTGTTTTTT
j_call: TRBJ1-4
clone_size: NA
d_call: NA
v_call: TRBV15

cdr3_aa: CATSRRIDRGREQYF
cdr3_nt: TGTGCCACCAGCAGACGAATAGACAGGGGGCGCGAGCAGTACTTC
j_call: TRBJ2-7
clone_size: NA
d_call: TRBD1
v_call: TRBV15

cdr3_aa: CASSLGVTDYSPLHF
cdr3_nt: TGTGCCAGCAGCTTAGGAGTAACAGATTATTCACCCCTCCACTTT
j_call: TRBJ1-6
clone_size: NA
d_call: NA
v_call: TRBV11-2

cdr3_aa: CASSNRLKATEKLFF
cdr3_nt: TGCGCCAGCAGCAACAGGCTGAAGGCTACTGAAAAACTGTTTTTT
j_call: TRBJ1-4
clone_size: NA
d_call: NA
v_call: TRBV5-1

cdr3_aa: CASSSGQGRYEKLFF
cdr3_nt: TGTGCCAGCAGTTCGGGACAGGGGCGGTATGAAAAACTGTTTTTT
j_call: TRBJ1-4
clone_size: NA
d_call: TRBD1
v_call: TRBV27

cdr3_aa: CSVAVRDQPQHF
cdr3_nt: TGCAGCGTGGCGGTGAGAGACCAGCCCCAGCATTTT
j_call: TRBJ1-5
clone_size: NA
d_call: NA
v_call: TRBV29-1

cdr3_aa: CASSEAGTGRFNYGYTF
cdr3_nt: TGTGCCAGCAGTGAAGCGGGGACAGGGCGATTTAACTATGGCTACACCTTC
j_call: TRBJ1-2
clone_size: NA
d_call: TRBD1
v_call: TRBV6-1

cdr3_aa: CASSLEGTSLYF
cdr3_nt: TGTGCCAGCAGCTTAGAGGGGACTAGTCTGTACTTC
j_call: TRBJ2-7
clone_size: NA
d_call: TRBD2
v_call: TRBV7-2

cdr3_aa: CASSPGQPNTGELFF
cdr3_nt: TGCGCCAGCAGTCCCGGACAGCCGAACACCGGGGAGCTGTTTTTT
j_call: TRBJ2-2
clone_size: NA
d_call: NA
v_call: TRBV5-1

cdr3_aa: CASKAGSRAQYGYTF
cdr3_nt: TGCGCCAGTAAGGCTGGTAGCAGAGCTCAGTATGGCTACACCTTC
j_call: TRBJ1-2
clone_size: NA
d_call: NA
v_call: TRBV5-1

cdr3_aa: CASSPVWGGGSNQPQHF
cdr3_nt: TGTGCCAGCAGTCCTGTATGGGGCGGGGGTAGCAATCAGCCCCAGCATTTT
j_call: TRBJ1-5
clone_size: NA
d_call: NA
v_call: TRBV28

cdr3_aa: CASSRAGQGNTIYF
cdr3_nt: TGCGCCAGCAGTCGAGCCGGACAGGGAAACACCATATATTTT
j_call: TRBJ1-3
clone_size: NA
d_call: NA
v_call: TRBV23-1

cdr3_aa: CASSPPGGDGGNTIYF
cdr3_nt: TGTGCCAGCAGCCCCCCTGGGGGGGACGGTGGAAACACCATATATTTT
j_call: TRBJ1-3
clone_size: once
d_call: NA
v_call: TRBV5-4

cdr3_aa: CASSTGLYTGELFF
cdr3_nt: TGTGCCAGTAGTACAGGACTATACACCGGGGAGCTGTTTTTT
j_call: TRBJ2-2
clone_size: NA
d_call: NA
v_call: TRBV19

cdr3_aa: CASTRGYEKLFF
cdr3_nt: TGTGCCAGCACCAGGGGTTACGAAAAACTGTTTTTT
j_call: TRBJ1-4
clone_size: NA
d_call: NA
v_call: TRBV6-5

cdr3_aa: CASSIAVREYYEQYF
cdr3_nt: TGTGCCAGTAGTATAGCAGTCCGGGAGTACTACGAGCAGTACTTC
j_call: TRBJ2-7
clone_size: few
d_call: NA
v_call: TRBV19

cdr3_aa: CASSRVQGTNTGELFF
cdr3_nt: TGTGCCAGCAGCAGAGTACAGGGTACCAATACCGGGGAGCTGTTTTTT
j_call: TRBJ2-2
clone_size: NA
d_call: NA
v_call: TRBV21-1

cdr3_aa: CASSLLPSGDTGELFF
cdr3_nt: TGCGCCAGCAGCTTATTGCCTAGCGGGGACACCGGGGAGCTGTTTTTT
j_call: TRBJ2-2
clone_size: once
d_call: TRBD2
v_call: TRBV5-1

cdr3_aa: CAWSRGLTDTQYF
cdr3_nt: TGTGCCTGGAGCCGGGGTTTAACAGATACGCAGTATTTT
j_call: TRBJ2-3
clone_size: NA
d_call: NA
v_call: TRBV30

cdr3_aa: CASSLWAPGQGINYGYTF
cdr3_nt: TGCGCCAGCAGCTTATGGGCCCCGGGACAGGGGATAAACTATGGCTACACCTTC
j_call: TRBJ1-2
clone_size: NA
d_call: TRBD1
v_call: TRBV5-1

cdr3_aa: CASSTGPNTGELFF
cdr3_nt: TGTGCCAGCAGTACAGGGCCTAACACCGGGGAGCTGTTTTTT
j_call: TRBJ2-2
clone_size: NA
d_call: NA
v_call: TRBV25-1

cdr3_aa: CASSPGGLTEAFF
cdr3_nt: TGTGCCAGCAGCCCGGGGGGGCTCACTGAAGCTTTCTTT
j_call: TRBJ1-1
clone_size: NA
d_call: NA
v_call: TRBV11-2

cdr3_aa: CASRLGLGGTEAFF
cdr3_nt: TGTGCCAGCAGGCTGGGGCTCGGGGGCACTGAAGCTTTCTTT
j_call: TRBJ1-1
clone_size: NA
d_call: NA
v_call: TRBV6-5

cdr3_aa: CASSLEGAKPQHF
cdr3_nt: TGTGCCAGCAGCTTAGAGGGGGCGAAGCCCCAGCATTTT
j_call: TRBJ1-5
clone_size: NA
d_call: TRBD1
v_call: TRBV7-2

cdr3_aa: CASSVGVINEQFF
cdr3_nt: TGTGCCAGCAGCGTAGGAGTAATCAATGAGCAGTTCTTC
j_call: TRBJ2-1
clone_size: NA
d_call: NA
v_call: TRBV9

cdr3_aa: CASSQGFAGGLEKLFF
cdr3_nt: TGCGCCAGCAGCCAAGGTTTCGCAGGGGGCCTCGAAAAACTGTTTTTT
j_call: TRBJ1-4
clone_size: NA
d_call: TRBD1
v_call: TRBV4-1

cdr3_aa: CASSLFRNTEAFF
cdr3_nt: TGTGCCAGCAGTTTATTCAGGAACACTGAAGCTTTCTTT
j_call: TRBJ1-1
clone_size: NA
d_call: NA
v_call: TRBV27

cdr3_aa: CASSLRSSGGYTF
cdr3_nt: TGTGCCAGCAGCTTACGGAGTTCGGGTGGCTACACCTTC
j_call: TRBJ1-2
clone_size: NA
d_call: NA
v_call: TRBV7-3

cdr3_aa: CASSPGDSTDTQYF
cdr3_nt: TGCGCCAGCAGCCCCGGGGATAGCACAGATACGCAGTATTTT
j_call: TRBJ2-3
clone_size: NA
d_call: NA
v_call: TRBV5-1

cdr3_aa: CASSLTGSPDQPQHF
cdr3_nt: TGTGCCAGCAGTTTGACAGGGAGCCCCGATCAGCCCCAGCATTTT
j_call: TRBJ1-5
clone_size: NA
d_call: TRBD1
v_call: TRBV28

cdr3_aa: CATSDLDLRTGGIRHTGELFF
cdr3_nt: TGTGCCACCAGTGATTTGGACCTCCGGACAGGGGGCATCCGGCATACCGGGGAGCTGTTTTTT
j_call: TRBJ2-2
clone_size: NA
d_call: TRBD1
v_call: TRBV24-1

cdr3_aa: CASRNGLATPGTQYF
cdr3_nt: TGTGCCAGCAGAAATGGACTAGCTACCCCGGGGACCCAGTACTTC
j_call: TRBJ2-5
clone_size: NA
d_call: TRBD2
v_call: TRBV27

cdr3_aa: CASSLTGSLTVDEQYF
cdr3_nt: TGCGCCAGCAGCTTGACAGGGTCCTTGACTGTGGACGAGCAGTACTTC
j_call: TRBJ2-7
clone_size: NA
d_call: NA
v_call: TRBV5-1

cdr3_aa: CASSHRRGLNEKLFF
cdr3_nt: TGTGCCAGCAGTCACCGGCGGGGACTTAATGAAAAACTGTTTTTT
j_call: TRBJ1-4
clone_size: NA
d_call: NA
v_call: TRBV5-6

cdr3_aa: CASSLGGYGYTF
cdr3_nt: TGTGCCAGCAGTTTGGGAGGCTATGGCTACACCTTC
j_call: TRBJ1-2
clone_size: NA
d_call: NA
v_call: TRBV28

cdr3_aa: CASSRSSGVDTQYF
cdr3_nt: TGCGCCAGCAGCCGCTCTAGCGGGGTAGATACGCAGTATTTT
j_call: TRBJ2-3
clone_size: NA
d_call: TRBD2
v_call: TRBV5-1

cdr3_aa: CASSPRTGSNYGYTF
cdr3_nt: TGTGCCAGCAGCCCACGGACAGGATCTAACTATGGCTACACCTTC
j_call: TRBJ1-2
clone_size: NA
d_call: TRBD1
v_call: TRBV11-2

cdr3_aa: CASSLWTGTSTDTQYF
cdr3_nt: TGTGCCAGCAGTTTATGGACAGGGACTAGCACAGATACGCAGTATTTT
j_call: TRBJ2-3
clone_size: once
d_call: NA
v_call: TRBV28

cdr3_aa: CASSRQGAGEQYF
cdr3_nt: TGTGCCAGCTCAAGACAGGGGGCTGGCGAGCAGTACTTC
j_call: TRBJ2-7
clone_size: once
d_call: TRBD1
v_call: TRBV18

cdr3_aa: CASSGGTETQYF
cdr3_nt: TGTGCCAGCAGTGGCGGCACAGAGACCCAGTACTTC
j_call: TRBJ2-5
clone_size: NA
d_call: NA
v_call: TRBV2

cdr3_aa: CASSLVPLGSNEQFF
cdr3_nt: TGCGCCAGCAGCTTGGTTCCCCTCGGTTCCAATGAGCAGTTCTTC
j_call: TRBJ2-1
clone_size: NA
d_call: NA
v_call: TRBV5-1

cdr3_aa: CATSDSPFYGYTF
cdr3_nt: TGTGCCACCAGTGATTCTCCCTTCTATGGCTACACCTTC
j_call: TRBJ1-2
clone_size: NA
d_call: NA
v_call: TRBV24-1

cdr3_aa: CASSPQGNQPQHF
cdr3_nt: TGTGCCAGCAGCCCACAGGGAAATCAGCCCCAGCATTTT
j_call: TRBJ1-5
clone_size: NA
d_call: NA
v_call: TRBV7-3

cdr3_aa: CATSVNPGQGGKETQYF
cdr3_nt: TGTGCCACCAGTGTTAATCCGGGACAGGGGGGGAAAGAGACCCAGTACTTC
j_call: TRBJ2-5
clone_size: NA
d_call: TRBD1
v_call: TRBV24-1

cdr3_aa: CASSRRGLQPQHF
cdr3_nt: TGTGCCAGCAGTCGCAGGGGTCTACAGCCCCAGCATTTT
j_call: TRBJ1-5
clone_size: few
d_call: NA
v_call: TRBV6-2/TRBV6-3

cdr3_aa: CASSVEGLANNEQFF
cdr3_nt: TGTGCCAGCAGCGTAGAGGGACTAGCGAACAATGAGCAGTTCTTC
j_call: TRBJ2-1
clone_size: NA
d_call: TRBD2
v_call: TRBV9